Sequencing of this TCR beta chain was carried out in a study of blood T cells in healthy people across ages. Deletions cut 4 bases from V and 8 bases from J, with 14 bases between. The CDR3 contains 13 residues. A J-beta primer mix and a sample-barcoded 5' primer were used in a second PCR of roughly 6 to 12 cycles. TCRdb processed the 5' RACE reads anew with MiXCR; each CDR3 protein has one entry. Of 900,000 to 950,000 distinct CDR3 sequences listed, 25% to 30% are singletons. This same sample was also part of a study on T cells of mothers and their children. That work adds: The donors comprised six children and their three healthy Caucasian mothers. Both sample barcodes and 2-4 random nucleotides came from the M1S primer of the second PCR. A slight, non-significant increase in overlap was found for related mother-child pairs relative to unrelated pairs.

Specimen: blood. This TCR was recovered from a woman between 35 and 50 years old in good health. The chain couples TRBV12-3 or TRBV12-4 to TRBJ1-1, with D hard to call. CDR3 nucleotide sequence: TGTGCCAGCAGTTCTTCTTCACACGGGGAAGCTTTCTTT. The encoded protein is CASSSSSHGEAFF.